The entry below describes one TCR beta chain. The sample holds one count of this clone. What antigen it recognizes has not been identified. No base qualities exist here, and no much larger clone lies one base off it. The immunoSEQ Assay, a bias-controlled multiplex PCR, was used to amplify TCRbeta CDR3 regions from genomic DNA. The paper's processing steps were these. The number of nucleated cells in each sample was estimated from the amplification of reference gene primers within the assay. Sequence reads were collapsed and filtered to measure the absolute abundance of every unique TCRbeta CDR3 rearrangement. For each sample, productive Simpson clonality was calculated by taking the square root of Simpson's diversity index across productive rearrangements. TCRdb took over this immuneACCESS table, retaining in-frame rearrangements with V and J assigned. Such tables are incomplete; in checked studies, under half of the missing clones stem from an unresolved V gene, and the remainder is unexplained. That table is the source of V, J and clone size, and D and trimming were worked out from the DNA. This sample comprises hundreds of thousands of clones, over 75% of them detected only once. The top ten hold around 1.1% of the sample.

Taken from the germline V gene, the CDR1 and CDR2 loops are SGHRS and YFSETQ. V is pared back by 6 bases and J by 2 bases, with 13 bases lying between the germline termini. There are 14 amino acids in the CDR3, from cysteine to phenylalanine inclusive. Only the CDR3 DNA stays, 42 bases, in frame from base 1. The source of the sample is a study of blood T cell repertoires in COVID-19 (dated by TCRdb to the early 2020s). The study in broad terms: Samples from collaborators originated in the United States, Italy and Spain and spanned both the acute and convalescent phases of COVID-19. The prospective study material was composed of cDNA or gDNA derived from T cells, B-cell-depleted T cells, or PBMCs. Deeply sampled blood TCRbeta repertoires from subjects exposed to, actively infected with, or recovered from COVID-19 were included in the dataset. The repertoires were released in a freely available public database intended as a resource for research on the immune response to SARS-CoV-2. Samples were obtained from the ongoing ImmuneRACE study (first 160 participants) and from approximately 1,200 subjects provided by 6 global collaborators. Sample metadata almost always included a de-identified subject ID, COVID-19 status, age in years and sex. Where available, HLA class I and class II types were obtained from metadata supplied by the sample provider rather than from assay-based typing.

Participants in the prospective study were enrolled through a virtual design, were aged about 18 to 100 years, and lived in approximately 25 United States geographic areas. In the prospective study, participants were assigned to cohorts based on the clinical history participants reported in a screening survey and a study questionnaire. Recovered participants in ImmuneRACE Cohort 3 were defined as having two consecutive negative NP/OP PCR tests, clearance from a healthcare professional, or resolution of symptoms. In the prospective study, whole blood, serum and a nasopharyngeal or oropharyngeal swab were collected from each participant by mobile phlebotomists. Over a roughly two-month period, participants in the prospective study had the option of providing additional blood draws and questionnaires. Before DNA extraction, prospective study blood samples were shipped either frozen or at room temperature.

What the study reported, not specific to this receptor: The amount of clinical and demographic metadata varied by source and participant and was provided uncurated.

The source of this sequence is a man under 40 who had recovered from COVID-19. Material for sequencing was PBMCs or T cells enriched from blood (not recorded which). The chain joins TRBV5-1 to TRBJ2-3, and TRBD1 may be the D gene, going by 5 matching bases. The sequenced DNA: TGCGCCAGCACCCTGGGGCTGGACACAGATACGCAGTATTTT. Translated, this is CASTLGLDTDTQYF.